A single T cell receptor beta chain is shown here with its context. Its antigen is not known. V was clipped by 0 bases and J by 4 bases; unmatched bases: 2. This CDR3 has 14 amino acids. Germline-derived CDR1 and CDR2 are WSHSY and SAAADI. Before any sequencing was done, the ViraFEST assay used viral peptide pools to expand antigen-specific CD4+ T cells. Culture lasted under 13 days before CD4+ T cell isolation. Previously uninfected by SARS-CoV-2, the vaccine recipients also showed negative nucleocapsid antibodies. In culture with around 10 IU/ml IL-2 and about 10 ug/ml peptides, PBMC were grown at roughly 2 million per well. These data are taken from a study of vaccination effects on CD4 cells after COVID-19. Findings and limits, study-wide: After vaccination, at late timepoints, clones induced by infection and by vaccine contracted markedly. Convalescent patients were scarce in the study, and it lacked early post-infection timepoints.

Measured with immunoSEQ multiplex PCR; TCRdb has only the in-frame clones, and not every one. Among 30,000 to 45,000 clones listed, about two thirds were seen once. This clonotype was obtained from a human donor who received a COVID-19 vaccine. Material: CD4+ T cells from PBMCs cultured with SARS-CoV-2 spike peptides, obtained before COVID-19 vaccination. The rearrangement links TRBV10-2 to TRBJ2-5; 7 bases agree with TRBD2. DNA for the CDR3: TGCGCCAGCAGTGAGTCGGGGAGGGGAGAGACCCAGTACTTC. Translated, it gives CASSESGRGETQYF.